Below, 21 T cell receptor beta chains from the same sample are listed, as sequenced in a study of OX40 agonist ivuxolimab in advanced cancers. Profiling relied on immunoSEQ multiplex PCR, and the TCRdb table lists in-frame clones only, not all of them. The sample contains about 27,000 clones, around 80% of which appear only once. The material sequenced was CD4+ or CD8+ T cells sorted from blood, taken in a trial of the OX40 agonist ivuxolimab. All receptors come from an adult with an advanced solid tumor such as melanoma, head and neck, liver or kidney cancer.

V usage is TRBV6-5 and J usage is TRBJ2-5, with 14 bases fitting TRBD2. The J segment lost 4 bases and the V segment lost 6 bases, leaving 4 bases of the junction unmatched. The CDR3 has 15 residues. From germline, CDR1 is MNHEY and CDR2 SVGAGI. CDR3 sequence (DNA): TGTGCCAGCAGGGGACTAGCGGGGGATCGAGAGACCCAGTACTTC. This gives the protein CASRGLAGDRETQYF.

This chain connects TRBV29-1 to TRBJ2-5; D remains ambiguous. Germline assignment: CDR1 SQVTM and CDR2 ANQGSEA. The CDR3 consists of 13 residues. V gave up 0 bases and J gave up 5 bases, with 10 bases separating them. The CDR3: CSVEDGVVETQYF. CDR3 coding DNA: TGCAGCGTTGAAGATGGGGTGGTGGAGACCCAGTACTTC.

The V gene is TRBV9, the J gene TRBJ2-7, with D possibly being TRBD1 or TRBD2 (6 bases each). Trimming left V 3 bases short and J 0 bases short, with 10 bases between. Germline V CDR1 and CDR2: SGDLS, YYNGEE. CDR3 length equals 14 residues. The CDR3 region has the DNA TGTGCCAGCAGCGAGGGGGGACACTCCTACGAGCAGTACTTC. Encoded protein: CASSEGGHSYEQYF.

This clone was detected once. The chain has TRBV19 and TRBJ2-7; 7 bases line up with TRBD1. The germline V gene encodes CDR1 LNHDA and CDR2 SQIVND (reference sequence). J gave up 3 bases and V 0 bases, and 5 bases lay outside the gene matches. The CDR3 spans 15 residues. In DNA, the CDR3 is TGTGCCAGTAGTATAGAGGACAGGACAATCTACGAGCAGTACTTC. Amino acid sequence: CASSIEDRTIYEQYF.

The V gene is TRBV6-5, the J gene TRBJ2-1; TRBD2 matches 9 bases. With V trimmed by 6 bases and J by 9 bases, 12 bases remained unmatched. In germline, CDR1 is MNHEY, CDR2 SVGAGI. The CDR3 is 15 amino acids. CDR3 sequence (DNA): TGTGCCAGCAGCTATAGCGGGGGCGGAGTGAGTGAGCAGTTCTTC. This sequence encodes CASSYSGGGVSEQFF.

This clone showed up just a few times. The V and J genes are TRBV6-5 and TRBJ2-3; D possibly corresponds to TRBD1 (6 bases). Germline V gene data show CDR1 as MNHEY and CDR2 as SVGAGI. The V end was cut by 4 bases, the J end by 0 bases, with 8 bases between. This CDR3 region has 14 residues. The DNA for the CDR3 is TGTGCCAGCAGTTCAGGGGCAAGCACAGATACGCAGTATTTT. Amino acid sequence: CASSSGASTDTQYF.

The chain uses TRBV7-2 and TRBJ1-5, with 8 bases that match TRBD1. Looked up from germline, CDR1 is SGHTA and CDR2 is FQGNSA. This CDR3 comprises 15 residues. V lost 2 bases to trimming and J lost 6 bases; unmatched junction nucleotides: 6. The chain's CDR3 is CASSLSGGWGQPQHF. The DNA of the CDR3 is TGTGCCAGCAGCTTATCAGGGGGCTGGGGTCAGCCCCAGCATTTT.

This rearrangement joins TRBV9 to TRBJ2-7; the D gene could be TRBD1 or TRBD2 (5 bases each). V lost 0 bases to trimming and J lost 1 base, with 8 bases between them. Germline V gene sequence: CDR1 SGDLS, CDR2 YYNGEE. The CDR3 spans 14 residues. CDR3 sequence: CASSVGDGSYEQYF. For the CDR3, the DNA is TGTGCCAGCAGCGTAGGGGACGGTTCCTACGAGCAGTACTTC.

This clone showed up just once. The gene calls are TRBV27 and TRBJ2-7; 9 bases map to TRBD2. This CDR3 comprises 14 residues. Germline lookup yields CDR1 MNHEY and CDR2 SMNVEV (reference sequence). With V trimmed by 6 bases and J by 0 bases, 3 bases remained unmatched. CDR3: CASSLAGASYEQYF. CDR3 nucleotides: TGTGCCAGCAGCTTAGCGGGAGCCTCCTACGAGCAGTACTTC.

The chain employs TRBV28 and TRBJ1-4, with unresolved D. The CDR3 is made up of 14 amino acids. Germline CDR1 reads MDHEN; CDR2 reads SYDVKM. Trimming cost V 6 bases and J 4 bases, with 12 bases left between them. The CDR3 DNA reads TGTGCCAGCAGCTCCCCGAGGATTAATGAAAAACTGTTTTTT. Translating it yields CASSSPRINEKLFF.

This sequence joins TRBV13 and TRBJ1-6; 7 bases map to TRBD1. V was pared by 3 bases and J by 6 bases, with 2 bases of the junction left unmatched. The germline V gene has CDR1 PRHDT and CDR2 FYEKMQ (reference sequence). CDR3 length: 14 residues. The CDR3: CASSLTGFNSPLHF. As DNA, the CDR3 is TGTGCCAGCAGCTTGACAGGGTTTAATTCACCCCTCCACTTT.

V gene TRBV19 combines with J gene TRBJ2-1, with D tentatively TRBD2 (5 bases). CDR3 length: 12 residues. V shed 4 bases and J shed 8 bases, with 9 bases lying between them. Germline CDR1 and CDR2: LNHDA and SQIVND (reference sequence). In nucleotides, the CDR3 is TGTGCCAGTAGTAAACTAGTCGATGAGCAGTTCTTC. Amino acid sequence: CASSKLVDEQFF. The full variable domain, completed using reference TRBV19 and TRBJ2-1, is DGGITQSPKYLFRKEGQNVTLSCEQNLNHDAMYWYRQDPGQGLRLIYYSQIVNDFQKGDIAEGYSVSREKKESFPLTVTSAQKNPTAFYLCASSKLVDEQFFGPGTRLTVL.

For this clone: Within the sample, other DNA sequences also encode this same CDR3. This rearrangement joins TRBV5-1 to TRBJ2-5; D remains unclear. From germline, CDR1 is SGHRS and CDR2 YFSETQ. V was clipped by 1 base and J by 5 bases, with 3 bases between them. This CDR3 is built from 11 residues. CDR3 in DNA: TGCGCCAGCAGCTTGCTTGAGACCCAGTACTTC. It codes for CASSLLETQYF.

There are a few counts of this clone. V gene TRBV5-4 combines with J gene TRBJ1-2, with D unclear. The germline gives CDR1 SGHNT, CDR2 YYREEE (reference sequence). This CDR3 has 14 amino acids. Trimming took off 3 bases at V and 0 bases at J, with 9 bases between the two ends. The CDR3 region is CASSSVTANYGYTF. CDR3 bases: TGTGCCAGCAGCTCAGTAACAGCTAACTATGGCTACACCTTC.

The V and J genes are TRBV19 and TRBJ2-2, with D uncertain. Between the trimmed V and J ends, which lost 1 base and 7 bases, there was a span of 1 base. CDR1 LNHDA and CDR2 SQIVND come from the germline V gene (reference sequence). The CDR3 spans 11 residues. The CDR3 loop reads CASSIGGELFF. As DNA, the CDR3 is TGTGCCAGTAGTATAGGCGGGGAGCTGTTTTTT.

The rearrangement uses TRBV6-6 and TRBJ2-3; D is possibly TRBD1 (6 bases). The CDR3 has 15 amino acids. CDR1 MNHNY and CDR2 SVGAGI come from the germline V gene (reference sequence). V shed 4 bases and J shed 2 bases, with 13 bases lying between them. The CDR3 spells CASSSNRETTDTQYF. The CDR3 coding sequence is TGTGCCAGCAGTTCGAACAGGGAGACCACAGATACGCAGTATTTT.

The V call is TRBV7-9, the J call TRBJ2-7, with TRBD1 matching 9 bases. CDR1 and CDR2 (germline): SEHNR, FQNEAQ (reference sequence). V shed 5 bases and J 2 bases; nucleotides not matched to a gene: 7. This CDR3 has 15 amino acids. Here the CDR3 DNA reads TGTGCCAGCAGCCTACCGGGACAGGGAACCTACGAGCAGTACTTC. Residues: CASSLPGQGTYEQYF.

The V and J genes are TRBV9 and TRBJ2-5; 7 bases align to TRBD1. Germline CDR1 and CDR2: SGDLS and YYNGEE. The length of the CDR3 is 14 residues. The V segment lost 0 bases and the J segment 5 bases; nucleotides outside the gene matches: 4. CDR3 DNA: TGTGCCAGCAGCGTAGAAGGGGGCCCGGAGACCCAGTACTTC. Its translation is CASSVEGGPETQYF. The whole variable domain, remainder taken from reference TRBV9 and TRBJ2-5, is DSGVTQTPKHLITATGQRVTLRCSPRSGDLSVYWYQQSLDQGLQFLIQYYNGEERAKGNILERFSAQQFPDLHSELNLSSLELGDSALYFCASSVEGGPETQYFGPGTRLLVL.

This chain joins TRBV6-6 and TRBJ2-3; 7 positions match TRBD1. Germline V CDR1 and CDR2: MNHNY, SVGAGI (reference sequence). CDR3 length: 15 residues. V lost 2 bases, J lost 4 bases, and 6 bases stayed unmatched. The CDR3 bases are TGTGCCAGCAGTTACGGTAGGGGGCTAGCAGATACGCAGTATTTT. It yields the protein CASSYGRGLADTQYF.

The CDR3 DNA sequence: TGTGCCAGTACCGCGGACAGTTATCAGCCCCAGCATTTT. This codes for CASTADSYQPQHF. The chain uses TRBV19 and TRBJ1-5, with D possibly TRBD1 on 6 matching bases. Trimming took off 7 bases at V and 5 bases at J, with 12 bases between the two ends. Germline CDR1 is LNHDA and CDR2 is SQIVND (reference sequence). The CDR3 extends over 13 amino acids.

The rearrangement joins TRBV9 to TRBJ2-6; D possibly corresponds to TRBD1 (5 bases). V was cut by 4 bases and J by 0 bases, with 8 bases left in between. This CDR3 contains 15 residues. CDR1 is SGDLS and CDR2 is YYNGEE in the germline V gene. In DNA form, the CDR3 reads TGTGCCAGCAGCCCCAGGGACTCTGGGGCCAACGTCCTGACTTTC. This codes for CASSPRDSGANVLTF.